The clone carrying this T cell receptor (beta chain) has a count of ten or more. Trimming removed 5 bases from V and 5 bases from J; junction bases left unmatched: 3. Germline assignment: CDR1 MDHEN and CDR2 SYDVKM. This CDR3 region has 12 residues. The entry originates in a study of CD8 T cells in ankylosing spondylitis. TCRdb re-analysed the 5' RACE reads in MiXCR, keeping a single row per CDR3 protein. The data contain about 160,000 distinct CDR3 sequences, 18% of them singletons. The TCR was taken from a male donor with ankylosing spondylitis or in good health (not recorded which). The gene calls are TRBV28 and TRBJ2-7; 7 bases map to TRBD2. The sample was blood, either unsorted or a sorted T cell fraction (not recorded which). The CDR3, as DNA: TGTGCCAGCAGTCCGGGACTAAACGAGCAGTACTTC. Its protein product is CASSPGLNEQYF.